This TCR beta chain is from a study of blood T cell repertoires in COVID-19. Looking at the study overall: PBMCs, B-cell-depleted T cells, or T cells provided the cDNA or gDNA that made up the material.

The CDR3 runs to 14 residues. The germline V and J ends were trimmed by 0 bases and 2 bases, with 9 bases remaining between them. CDR1 and CDR2 from the germline V gene are SGHRS and YFSETQ. As handled by the study authors: Amplification with reference gene primers provided the estimates of nucleated cell counts. Clones were read by immunoSEQ multiplex PCR, and TCRdb kept only the in-frame ones, dropping some. The V and J calls and clone size were taken over from that table, and D and trimming were inferred from the DNA. The sample includes roughly 230,000 clones, about 87% of them seen just once. The chain carries TRBV5-1 and TRBJ2-7; D remains unclear. The source is an older man with acute or convalescent COVID-19. Sequences were obtained from peripheral blood. The CDR3 region is CASSLVAGTYEQYF. The CDR3 DNA is TGCGCCAGCAGCTTGGTTGCAGGTACCTACGAGCAGTACTTC.